These 4 T cell receptor beta chains originate from one sample sequenced in a study of low-dose radiotherapy and immunotherapy resistance in tumors. TRAV- and TRBV-specific primers were used for first-strand cDNA, which covered alpha and beta chains. TCR amplification ran roughly 20 PCR cycles using constant-region and V-primer adapter primers. TCRdb reprocessed the reads with MiXCR, giving one entry per CDR3 protein. The data contain about 84,000 distinct CDR3 sequences, around a sixth of them seen just once; the ten biggest clones take up roughly 1.5%. As to time point: after trial treatment. Treatment reported: LDRT plus nivolumab, ipilimumab, low-dose cyclophosphamide and aspirin (RACIN trial). Here the sequenced sample was PBMCs, taken after low-dose radiotherapy plus immunotherapy. The receptors here all came from a male donor with prostate cancer.

This clonotype was observed at least ten times. The rearrangement joins TRBV27 to TRBJ2-3; D call uncertain. Trimming removed 5 bases at V and 3 bases at J, with 12 bases between. Per the germline V gene, CDR1 is MNHEY and CDR2 is SMNVEV (reference sequence). CDR3 size: 14 residues. The CDR3 coding sequence is TGTGCCAGCAGTGACGGAAGCAGGACAGATACGCAGTATTTT. This codes for CASSDGSRTDTQYF.

This clonotype was counted many times. The chain recombines TRBV2 with TRBJ2-7; 7 bases match TRBD1. CDR1 is SNHLY and CDR2 is FYNNEI in the germline V gene. CDR3 length: 15 amino acids. J lost 2 bases, V lost 2 bases, and 6 bases had no gene match. The CDR3 sequence is CASSEHGTAAYEQYF. The CDR3 nucleotides are TGTGCCAGCAGTGAACACGGGACAGCCGCCTACGAGCAGTACTTC.

The table lists this clonotype with many counts. The chain carries TRBV3-1 and TRBJ1-1; 7 nucleotides match TRBD1. With 4 bases clipped from V and 0 bases from J, the junction kept 5 bases outside the gene matches. Per germline, CDR1 LGHDT and CDR2 YNNKEL (reference sequence). The CDR3 spans 15 residues. The CDR3: CASSPTGAVNTEAFF. The CDR3 nucleotides read TGTGCCAGCAGCCCCACAGGGGCTGTGAACACTGAAGCTTTCTTT. Full variable domain (rest looked up from reference TRBV3-1 and TRBJ1-1): DTAVSQTPKYLVTQMGNDKSIKCEQNLGHDTMYWYKQDSKKFLKIMFSYNNKELIINETVPNRFSPKSPDKAHLNLHINSLELGDSAVYFCASSPTGAVNTEAFFGQGTRLTVV.

This clonotype was recorded many times. In DNA form, the CDR3 reads TGCGCCAGCAGCCCCTCAGGTAGCGGAAAGAACACCGGGGAGCTGTTTTTT. It translates to CASSPSGSGKNTGELFF. The V call is TRBV4-1, the J call TRBJ2-2, with D perhaps TRBD2 (6 bases). This CDR3 has 17 residues. From germline, CDR1 is MGHRA and CDR2 YSYEKL. Deletions cut 4 bases from V and 1 base from J, with 16 bases between.